This T cell receptor (beta chain) was profiled in a study of T cells in Graves' hyperthyroidism and ophthalmopathy. V was cut by 4 bases and J by 8 bases, with 11 bases left in between. CDR3 length equals 13 residues. Germline CDR1 is SNHLY and CDR2 is FYNNEI. Regions amplified from RNA transcripts were the TCR beta CDR3 regions. During a first-round RT-PCR of the TCR CDR3, the HTBI primer set was used. One entry per CDR3 protein, called by TCRdb with MiXCR from the multiplex PCR reads. The sample lists approximately 510,000 distinct CDR3 sequences, 46% occurring once. Patients were excluded for uncontrolled infection, other autoimmune disease, pregnancy or lactation. Orbital computed tomography and thyroid ultrasound, together with serum TRAb and thyroxine and clinical symptoms, were used for diagnoses. At least ten counts were recorded for this clonotype. The antigen is undetermined. Study outcomes and limitations: Median prediction lead before ophthalmopathy onset was about 6.5 months with the model. Researchers report that a 13 V-J model separated ophthalmopathy from stable hyperthyroidism.

This receptor was identified in an adult woman with Graves' disease, either hyperthyroidism or ophthalmopathy (not recorded which). The chain employs TRBV2 and TRBJ1-4; D not certain. The sequenced sample was peripheral blood or thyroid tissue (not recorded which). The CDR3 here is CASSGAAYEKLFF. The CDR3 region has the DNA TGTGCCAGCAGTGGGGCGGCTTACGAAAAACTGTTTTTT.